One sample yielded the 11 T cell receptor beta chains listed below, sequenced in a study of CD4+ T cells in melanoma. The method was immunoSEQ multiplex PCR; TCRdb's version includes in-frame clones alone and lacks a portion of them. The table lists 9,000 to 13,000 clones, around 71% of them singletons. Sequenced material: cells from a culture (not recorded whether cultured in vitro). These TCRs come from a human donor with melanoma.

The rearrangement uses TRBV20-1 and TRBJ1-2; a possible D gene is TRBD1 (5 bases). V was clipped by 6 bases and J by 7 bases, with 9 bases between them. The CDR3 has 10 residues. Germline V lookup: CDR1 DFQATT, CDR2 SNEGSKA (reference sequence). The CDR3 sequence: CSAGGGGYTF. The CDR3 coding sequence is TGCAGTGCCGGGGGGGGTGGCTACACCTTC.

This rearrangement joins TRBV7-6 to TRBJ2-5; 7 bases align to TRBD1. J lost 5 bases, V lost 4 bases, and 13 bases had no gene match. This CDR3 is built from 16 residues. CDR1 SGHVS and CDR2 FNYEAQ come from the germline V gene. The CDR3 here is CASSSGDSVIEETQYF. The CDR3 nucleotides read TGTGCCAGCAGCTCCGGGGACAGCGTCATTGAGGAGACCCAGTACTTC.

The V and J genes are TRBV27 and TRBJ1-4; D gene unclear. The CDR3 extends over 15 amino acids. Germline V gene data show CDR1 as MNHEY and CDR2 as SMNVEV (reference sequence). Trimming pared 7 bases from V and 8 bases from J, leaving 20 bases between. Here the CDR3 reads CASTRRAGNKEKLFF. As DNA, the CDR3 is TGTGCCAGCACCCGACGGGCGGGGAATAAGGAAAAACTGTTTTTT.

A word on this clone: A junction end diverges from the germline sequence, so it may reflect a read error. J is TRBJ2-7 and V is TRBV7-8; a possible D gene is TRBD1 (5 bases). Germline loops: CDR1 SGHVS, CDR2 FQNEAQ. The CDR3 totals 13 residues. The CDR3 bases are TGTGCCAGCAGCTTAACCCCAGACAGCCTCATGCTCTTC. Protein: CASSLTPDSLMLF.

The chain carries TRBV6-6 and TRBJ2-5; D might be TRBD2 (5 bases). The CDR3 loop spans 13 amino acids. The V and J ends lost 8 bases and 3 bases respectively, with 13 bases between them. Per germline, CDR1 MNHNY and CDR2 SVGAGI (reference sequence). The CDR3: CASRRGLEETQYF. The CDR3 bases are TGTGCCAGCCGTCGGGGTCTTGAAGAGACCCAGTACTTC.

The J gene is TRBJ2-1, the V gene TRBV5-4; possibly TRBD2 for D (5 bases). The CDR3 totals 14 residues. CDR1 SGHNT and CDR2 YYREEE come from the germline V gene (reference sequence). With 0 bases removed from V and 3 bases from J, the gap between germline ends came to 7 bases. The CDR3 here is CASSLGGLYNEQFF. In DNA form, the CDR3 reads TGTGCCAGCAGCTTGGGAGGACTCTACAATGAGCAGTTCTTC.

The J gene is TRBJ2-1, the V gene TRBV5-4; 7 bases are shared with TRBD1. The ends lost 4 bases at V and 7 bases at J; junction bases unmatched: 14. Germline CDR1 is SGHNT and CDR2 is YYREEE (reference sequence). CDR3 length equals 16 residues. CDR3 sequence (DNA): TGTGCCAGCAGCCTCCCAGGACAGGTGGGTCGGAATGAGCAGTTCTTC. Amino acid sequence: CASSLPGQVGRNEQFF.

CDR3 nucleotides: TGTGCCAGCAGCTTTCAAGGGATCGATGGAGGCTACACCTTC. This translates into CASSFQGIDGGYTF. The J gene is TRBJ1-2, the V gene TRBV7-2; no definite D call. Trimming cost V 3 bases and J 8 bases, with 16 bases left between them. Germline CDR1 is SGHTA and CDR2 is FQGNSA. The CDR3 has 14 amino acids.

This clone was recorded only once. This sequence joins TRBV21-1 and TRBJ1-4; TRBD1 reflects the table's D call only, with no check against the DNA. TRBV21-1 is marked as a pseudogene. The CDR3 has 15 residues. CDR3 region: CASSKKAQINEKLFF. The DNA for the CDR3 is TGTGCCAGCAGCAAGAAGGCACAGATTAATGAAAAACTGTTTTTT.

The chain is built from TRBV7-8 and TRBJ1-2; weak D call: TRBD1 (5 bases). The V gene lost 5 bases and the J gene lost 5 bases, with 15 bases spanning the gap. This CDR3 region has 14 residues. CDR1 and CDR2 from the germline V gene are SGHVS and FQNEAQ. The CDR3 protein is CASSETGTGYGYTF. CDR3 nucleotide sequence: TGTGCCAGCAGCGAAACCGGGACGGGATATGGCTACACCTTC. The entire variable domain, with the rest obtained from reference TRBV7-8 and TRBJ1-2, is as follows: GAGVSQSPRYKVAKRGQDVALRCDPISGHVSLFWYQQALGQGPEFLTYFQNEAQLDKSGLPSDRFFAERPEGSVSTLKIQRTQQEDSAVYLCASSETGTGYGYTFGSGTRLTVV.

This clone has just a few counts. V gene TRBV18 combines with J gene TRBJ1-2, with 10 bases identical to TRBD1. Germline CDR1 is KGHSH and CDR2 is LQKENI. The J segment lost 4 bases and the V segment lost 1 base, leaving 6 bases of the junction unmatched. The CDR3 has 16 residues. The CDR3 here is CASSPQTGGGPYGYTF. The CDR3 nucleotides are TGTGCCAGCTCACCACAGACAGGGGGCGGGCCCTATGGCTACACCTTC.